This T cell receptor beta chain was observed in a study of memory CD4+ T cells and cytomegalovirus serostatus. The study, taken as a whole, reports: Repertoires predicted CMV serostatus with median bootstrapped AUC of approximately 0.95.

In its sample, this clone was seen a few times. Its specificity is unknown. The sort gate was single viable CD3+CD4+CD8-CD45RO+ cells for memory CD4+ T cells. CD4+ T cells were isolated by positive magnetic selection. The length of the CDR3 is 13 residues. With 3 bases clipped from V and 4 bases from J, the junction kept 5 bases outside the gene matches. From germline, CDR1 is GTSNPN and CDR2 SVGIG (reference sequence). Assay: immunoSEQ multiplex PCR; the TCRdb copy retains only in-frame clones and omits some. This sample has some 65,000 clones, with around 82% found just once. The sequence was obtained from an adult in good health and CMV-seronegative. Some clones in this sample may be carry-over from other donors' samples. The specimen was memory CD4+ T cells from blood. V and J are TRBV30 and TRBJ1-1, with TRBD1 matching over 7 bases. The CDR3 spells CAWRIRGGTEAFF. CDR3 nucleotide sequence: TGTGCCTGGAGGATCAGGGGGGGCACTGAAGCTTTCTTT.